The TCR beta chain described here comes from a study of T cells in Graves' hyperthyroidism and ophthalmopathy. This clonotype was recorded many times. The germline gives CDR1 GTSNPN, CDR2 SVGIG (reference sequence). The CDR3 runs to 14 residues. V lost 0 bases and J 4 bases, leaving 9 bases between the germline ends. Researchers took RNA transcripts and amplified the TCR beta CDR3 regions from them. A set of HTBI primers served as the primers for a first-round RT-PCR of the TCR CDR3. TCRdb analysed the multiplex PCR reads with MiXCR anew, one entry per CDR3 protein. The sample has 650,000 to 700,000 distinct CDR3 sequences; approximately 15% are singletons.

The V and J genes are TRBV30 and TRBJ1-4, with a tentative D call TRBD1 (5 bases). The receptor was isolated from a man aged 45-65 years with Graves' hyperthyroidism. The sample comprised blood. Written as DNA, the CDR3 is TGTGCCTGGAGTGTTCAGGGAGGTAATGAAAAACTGTTTTTT. Translation: CAWSVQGGNEKLFF.